The 17 T cell receptor beta chains below come from one sample, sequenced in a study of cytomegalovirus exposure and HLA in healthy donors (dated by TCRdb to the late 2010s). Library creation used the immunoSEQ multiplex PCR assay. For the multiplex PCR, a mixture combining 60 forward primers for TCR Vbeta segments and 13 reverse primers for TCR Jbeta segments was used. Entries here come from immuneACCESS through TCRdb and include only in-frame sequences with V and J called. Some clones fail to appear in such tables; in the studies checked, an unresolved V gene covers under half of the shortfall, and the cause of the remainder is unknown. The sample table records about 160,000 clones; under 80% of these occur just once. The top ten clones comprise around 1.5% of the sample. The specimen was PBMCs. These receptors originate from a woman younger than 45 in good health and CMV-seronegative.

The CDR3 bases are TGTGCCAGCAGCCCAATCCCTGGGGGACAGGGGGGCCGCTATGGCTACACCTTC. This gives the protein CASSPIPGGQGGRYGYTF. The chain is built from TRBV9 and TRBJ1-2; 11 bases line up with TRBD1. J was trimmed by 4 bases and V by 4 bases; bases with no gene match: 15. The CDR3 is made up of 18 amino acids. Germline assignment: CDR1 SGDLS and CDR2 YYNGEE.

The chain has TRBV7-2 and TRBJ2-1; the D gene is possibly TRBD2 (5 bases). Deletions cut 4 bases from V and 9 bases from J, with 19 bases between. The V gene's germline CDR1 is SGHTA and CDR2 FQGNSA. This CDR3 is built from 15 residues. The DNA of the CDR3 is TGTGCCAGCAGCTATCGGACTTTGGTCGCGGGTGAGCAGTTCTTC. This gives the protein CASSYRTLVAGEQFF.

This chain uses TRBV7-9 with TRBJ2-1, with D hard to call. CDR3 length: 12 amino acids. Trimming took off 3 bases at V and 4 bases at J, with 4 bases between the two ends. Germline V gives CDR1 SEHNR, CDR2 FQNEAQ (reference sequence). The CDR3 here is CASSFSYNEQFF. The CDR3 nucleotides read TGTGCCAGCAGCTTTAGTTACAATGAGCAGTTCTTC.

This chain connects TRBV10-3 to TRBJ2-7; 7 bases are shared with TRBD1. CDR3 length: 13 residues. Germline loops: CDR1 ENHRY, CDR2 SYGVKD. After removal of 10 bases from V and 4 bases from J, the junction contained 10 bases not matched to a gene. CDR3 loop: CATETGKKYEQYF. The CDR3 DNA sequence: TGTGCCACCGAGACAGGGAAGAAGTACGAGCAGTACTTC.

The chain carries TRBV5-1 and TRBJ2-5, with TRBD2 matching over 9 bases. After removal of 4 bases from V and 5 bases from J, the junction contained 9 bases not matched to a gene. Germline assignment: CDR1 SGHRS and CDR2 YFSETQ. This CDR3 is built from 15 residues. The CDR3, as DNA: TGCGCCAGCAGCCTGGATAGCGGGGGAGGTGAGACCCAGTACTTC. This encodes CASSLDSGGGETQYF. The full variable domain, with the rest looked up from reference TRBV5-1 and TRBJ2-5, is KAGVTQTPRYLIKTRGQQVTLSCSPISGHRSVSWYQQTPGQGLQFLFEYFSETQRNKGNFPGRFSGRQFSNSRSEMNVSTLELGDSALYLCASSLDSGGGETQYFGPGTRLLVL.

This rearrangement joins TRBV5-4 to TRBJ2-1; D is unclear. The germline CDR1 and CDR2 sequences are SGHNT and YYREEE (reference sequence). Trimming took 0 bases from V and 0 from J, leaving 10 bases between them. This CDR3 is built from 16 residues. CDR3 region: CASSLVGSSSYNEQFF. The CDR3 bases are TGTGCCAGCAGCTTGGTCGGTAGTTCCTCCTACAATGAGCAGTTCTTC.

This clone came up a few times. The gene calls are TRBV12-5 and TRBJ1-6, with 7 positions matching TRBD1. V dropped 1 base and J dropped 10; count of bases not matched to a gene: 7. The germline CDR1 and CDR2 sequences are LGHNT and FRNRAP. The CDR3 has 15 residues. In nucleotides, the CDR3 is TGTGCTAGTGGTTTGGGTGGAGGGGGCCGGTCACCCCTCCACTTT. Translating it yields CASGLGGGGRSPLHF.

As concerns this clone: The junction departs from germline at one end; a sequencing error may be responsible. The chain links TRBV11-2 to TRBJ2-7; 8 bases line up with TRBD2. From germline, CDR1 is SGHAT and CDR2 FQNNGV. There are 13 residues in the CDR3. This chain's CDR3 is CASSSSIAGSLPF. The CDR3 nucleotides read TGTGCCAGCAGCTCCTCCATAGCGGGGAGTCTCCCCTTC.

Turning to this clone: The junction departs from germline at one end; a sequencing error may be responsible. The chain employs TRBV6-1 and TRBJ1-2; 9 bases line up with TRBD1. CDR1 is MNHNS, CDR2 SASEGT, per germline. CDR3 length: 14 residues. CDR3 nucleotides: TGTGCCATCAGTGAAACAGGGGGCTGGGATGGCTACACCTTC. Its protein product is CAISETGGWDGYTF.

The chain uses TRBV28 and TRBJ1-2; tentatively, D is TRBD1 (5 bases). The V end was cut by 5 bases, the J end by 7 bases, with 14 bases between. Germline V CDR1 and CDR2: MDHEN, SYDVKM. The CDR3 runs 13 residues. CDR3 in amino acids: CASSGRYGGGYTF. CDR3 sequence (DNA): TGTGCCAGCAGTGGGCGGTACGGGGGTGGCTACACCTTC.

This chain connects TRBV30 to TRBJ2-1, with a weak D call TRBD1 (5 bases). This CDR3 region has 11 residues. Per the germline V gene, CDR1 is GTSNPN and CDR2 is SVGIG (reference sequence). CDR3 sequence (DNA): TGTGCATCCACAGGCTACAATGAGCAGTTCTTC. Amino acid sequence: CASTGYNEQFF.

V usage is TRBV7-2 and J usage is TRBJ1-1; D is uncertain. Germline values: CDR1 SGHTA, CDR2 FQGNSA. V lost 2 bases and J lost 0, with 10 bases in between. This CDR3 comprises 15 residues. The CDR3 here is CASSLFLGMNTEAFF. CDR3 DNA sequence: TGTGCCAGCAGCTTATTCCTGGGCATGAACACTGAAGCTTTCTTT. Full variable domain (remainder filled in from reference TRBV7-2 and TRBJ1-1): GAGVSQSPSNKVTEKGKDVELRCDPISGHTALYWYRQSLGQGLEFLIYFQGNSAPDKSGLPSDRFSAERTGGSVSTLTIQRTQQEDSAVYLCASSLFLGMNTEAFFGQGTRLTVV.

The rearrangement uses TRBV11-2 and TRBJ1-6; D is ambiguous. There are 15 residues in the CDR3. Per germline, CDR1 SGHAT and CDR2 FQNNGV. Trimming removed 2 bases at V and 6 bases at J, with 11 bases between. The CDR3 DNA reads as TGTGCCAGCAGCTTATGGCGGATCGGTAATTCACCCCTCCACTTT. Translated: CASSLWRIGNSPLHF.

The gene calls are TRBV7-9 and TRBJ2-3, with 10 bases aligning to TRBD1. The CDR3 extends over 15 amino acids. Trimming cost V 4 bases and J 4 bases; bases outside gene matches: 5. In germline, CDR1 is SEHNR, CDR2 FQNEAQ (reference sequence). The CDR3 here is CASSSGTGASDTQYF. The CDR3 DNA is TGTGCCAGCAGCTCCGGGACAGGGGCGTCAGATACGCAGTATTTT.

This sequence joins TRBV6-6 and TRBJ2-2; TRBD2 aligns across 11 bases. The trim removed 8 bases at V and 8 bases at J, leaving 7 bases unmatched. Germline values: CDR1 MNHNY, CDR2 SVGAGI (reference sequence). The CDR3 has 14 amino acids. The DNA of the CDR3 is TGTGCCAGCGGCCTTAGCGGGGGGGGAGGGGAGCTGTTTTTT. Translation gives CASGLSGGGGELFF.

This sequence joins TRBV12-5 and TRBJ1-1, with D possibly matching TRBD1 (5 bases). Germline V gives CDR1 LGHNT, CDR2 FRNRAP. The CDR3 is 14 amino acids. The V and J ends lost 6 bases and 1 base respectively, with 12 bases between them. The CDR3 spells CASGLSGGNTEAFF. The CDR3 DNA follows: TGTGCTAGTGGACTTTCCGGGGGGAACACTGAAGCTTTCTTT.

Note on this clone: At one of its ends the junction is not consistent with the germline gene, which may arise from a read error. DNA of the CDR3: TGTTCCAGCAGCGTAGGCGGCATACCCCAGCCCCAGCATTTT. Encoded protein: CSSSVGGIPQPQHF. The rearrangement joins TRBV7-9 to TRBJ1-5; D remains ambiguous. From germline, CDR1 is SEHNR and CDR2 FQNEAQ (reference sequence). CDR3 size: 14 residues.